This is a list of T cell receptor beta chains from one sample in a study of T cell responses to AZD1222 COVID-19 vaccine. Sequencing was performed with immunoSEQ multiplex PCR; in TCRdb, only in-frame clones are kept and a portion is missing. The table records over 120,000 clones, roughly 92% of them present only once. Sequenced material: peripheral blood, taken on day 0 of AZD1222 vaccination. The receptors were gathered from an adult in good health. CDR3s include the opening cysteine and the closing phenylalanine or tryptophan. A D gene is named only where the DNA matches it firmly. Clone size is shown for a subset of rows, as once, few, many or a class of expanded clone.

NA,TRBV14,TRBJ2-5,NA,CASSIVFQTQYF,TGTGCCAGCAGCATCGTATTTCAGACCCAGTACTTC
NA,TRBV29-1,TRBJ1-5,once,CSVEPWTGQPQHF,TGCAGCGTGGAACCTTGGACGGGCCAGCCCCAGCATTTT
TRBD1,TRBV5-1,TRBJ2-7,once,CASSSRTGSYEQYF,TGCGCCAGCAGCAGCAGGACAGGGTCCTACGAGCAGTACTTC
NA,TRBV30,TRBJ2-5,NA,CAWSDGETQYF,TGTGCCTGGAGCGACGGAGAGACCCAGTACTTC
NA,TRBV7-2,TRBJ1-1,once,CASSPKGLTTEAFF,TGTGCCAGCAGCCCCAAGGGACTGACAACTGAAGCTTTCTTT
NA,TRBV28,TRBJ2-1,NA,CASGEGGSYNEQFF,TGTGCCAGCGGCGAGGGGGGCTCCTACAATGAGCAGTTCTTC
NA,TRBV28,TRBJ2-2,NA,CASSSPSNRATYTGELFF,TGTGCCAGCAGTTCCCCCTCGAACAGGGCTACATACACCGGGGAGCTGTTTTTT
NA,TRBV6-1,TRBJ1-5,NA,CASSEFEGPPIRPQHF,TGTGCCAGCAGTGAGTTCGAAGGCCCGCCCATACGGCCCCAGCATTTT
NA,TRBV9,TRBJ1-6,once,CASSDGGGINNSPLHF,TGTGCCAGCAGCGACGGTGGAGGTATTAATAATTCACCCCTCCACTTT
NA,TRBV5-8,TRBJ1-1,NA,CASSRGNRGNTEAFF,TGTGCCAGCAGCAGGGGGAACCGAGGGAACACTGAAGCTTTCTTT
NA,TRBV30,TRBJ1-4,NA,CAQAGQLWNATNEKLFF,TGTGCCCAAGCCGGGCAGCTCTGGAATGCAACTAATGAAAAACTGTTTTTT
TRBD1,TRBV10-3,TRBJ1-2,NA,CATRDRGHGYTF,TGTGCCACGAGAGACAGGGGGCATGGCTACACCTTC
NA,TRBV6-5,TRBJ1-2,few,CASSQRGYGYTF,TGTGCCAGCAGTCAGCGAGGGTACGGCTACACCTTC
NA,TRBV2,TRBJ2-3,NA,CASIGTSDTQYF,TGTGCCAGCATAGGGACCTCAGATACGCAGTATTTT
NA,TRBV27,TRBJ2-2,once,CASRPRGAGSNTGELFF,TGTGCCAGCAGACCCCGGGGGGCGGGATCGAACACCGGGGAGCTGTTTTTT
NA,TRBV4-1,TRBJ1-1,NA,CASSQERGRGMNTEAFF,TGCGCCAGCAGCCAAGAACGGGGCAGAGGAATGAACACTGAAGCTTTCTTT